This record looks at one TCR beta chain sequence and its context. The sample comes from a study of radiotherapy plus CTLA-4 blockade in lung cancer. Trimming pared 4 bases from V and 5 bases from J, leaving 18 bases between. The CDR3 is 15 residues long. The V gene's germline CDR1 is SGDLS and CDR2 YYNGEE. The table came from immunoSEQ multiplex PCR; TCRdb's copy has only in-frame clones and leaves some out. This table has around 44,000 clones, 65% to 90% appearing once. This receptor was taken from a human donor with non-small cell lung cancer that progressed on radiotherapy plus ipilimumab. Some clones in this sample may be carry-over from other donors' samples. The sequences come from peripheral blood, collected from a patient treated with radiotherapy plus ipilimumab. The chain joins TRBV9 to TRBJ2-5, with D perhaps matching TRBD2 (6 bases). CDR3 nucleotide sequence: TGTGCCAGCAGCCCATCGGGACTTTGGGGTGAGACCCAGTACTTC. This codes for CASSPSGLWGETQYF.